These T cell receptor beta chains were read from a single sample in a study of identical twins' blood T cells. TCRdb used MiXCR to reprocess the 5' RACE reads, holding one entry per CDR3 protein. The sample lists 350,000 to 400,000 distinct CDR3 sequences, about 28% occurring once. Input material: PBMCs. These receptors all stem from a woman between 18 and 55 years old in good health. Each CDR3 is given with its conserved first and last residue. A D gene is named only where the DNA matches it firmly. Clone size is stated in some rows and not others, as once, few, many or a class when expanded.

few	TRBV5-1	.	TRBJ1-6	TGCGCCAGCAGCCCCCGGGACAACGCACCCCTCCACTTT	CASSPRDNAPLHF
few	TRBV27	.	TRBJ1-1	TGTGCCAGCAGTCCTGGCTGGGGAGGGAGGACTGAAGCTTTCTTT	CASSPGWGGRTEAFF
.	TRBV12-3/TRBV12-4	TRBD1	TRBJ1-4	TGTGCCAGCAGAGGCGACAGGGGGAAACTGTTTTTT	CASRGDRGKLFF
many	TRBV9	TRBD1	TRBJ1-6	TGTGCCAGCAGCGGGACAGGGGGTTCACCCCTCCACTTT	CASSGTGGSPLHF
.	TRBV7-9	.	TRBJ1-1	TGTGCCAGCAGCTTAGGGAATTCTGGAGCTTTCTTT	CASSLGNSGAFF
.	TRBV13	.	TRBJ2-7	TGTGCCAGCAGCTTATCCCCATCCTACGAGCAGTACTTC	CASSLSPSYEQYF
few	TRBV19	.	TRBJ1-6	TGTGCCAGTAGCCCATCATTAGACAGACCCGTCAATTCACCCCTCCACTTT	CASSPSLDRPVNSPLHF
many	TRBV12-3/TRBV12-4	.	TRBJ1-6	TGTGCCAGCAGTTTCGGCAGCTCCTATAATTCACCCCTCCACTTT	CASSFGSSYNSPLHF
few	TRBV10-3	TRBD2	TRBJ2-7	TGTGCCATCAGTGTCTTAGCGGGAGCCTACGAGCAGTACTTC	CAISVLAGAYEQYF
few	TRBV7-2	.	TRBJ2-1	TGTGCCAGCAGCTTAGTGGCTGAGCAGTTCTTC	CASSLVAEQFF
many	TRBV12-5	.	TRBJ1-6	TGTGCTAGTGGTTTCCTTGGCGCTTCACCCCTCCACTTT	CASGFLGASPLHF
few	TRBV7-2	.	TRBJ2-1	TGTGCCAGCAGCTTAGACAGCGGGTACGACAATGAGCAGTTCTTC	CASSLDSGYDNEQFF
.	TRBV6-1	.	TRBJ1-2	TGTGCCAGCAGTGAAGAAATAGGAACTAACTATGGCTACACCTTC	CASSEEIGTNYGYTF
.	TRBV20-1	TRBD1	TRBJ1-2	TGCAGTGCTAGAGTTTCCACAGGGGGGGGGTATGACTACACCTTC	CSARVSTGGGYDYTF
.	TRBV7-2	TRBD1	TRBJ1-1	TGTGCCAGCAGCTTAGTCAACAGGGGGATGGCTTTCTTT	CASSLVNRGMAFF
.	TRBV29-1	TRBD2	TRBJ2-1	TGCAGCGTGCCCCCCCTAGCGGGATATAATGAGCAGTTCTTC	CSVPPLAGYNEQFF
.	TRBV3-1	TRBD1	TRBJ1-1	TGTGCCAGCAGCCTACCAGGGGGCCCTGCCCCCGAAGCTTTCTTT	CASSLPGGPAPEAFF
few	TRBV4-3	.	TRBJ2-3	TGCGCCAGCAGCCAAAGCGGAGGCGGCACAGATACGCAGTATTTT	CASSQSGGGTDTQYF
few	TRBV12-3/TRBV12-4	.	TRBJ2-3	TGTGCCAGCAGTTTAGGTCTAGTGGGGGATACGCAGTATTTT	CASSLGLVGDTQYF
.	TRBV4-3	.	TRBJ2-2	TGCGCCAGCAGCCTAGTTGGTTCGGTTGGCGGGGAGCTGTTTTTT	CASSLVGSVGGELFF
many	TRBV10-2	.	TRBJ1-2	TGCGCCAGCAGTGATGTGAACAGGGTCTATGGCTACACCTTC	CASSDVNRVYGYTF
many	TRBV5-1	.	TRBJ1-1	TGCGCCAGCAGCACTTCAGGGGACACTGAAGCTTTCTTT	CASSTSGDTEAFF
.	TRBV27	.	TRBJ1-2	TGTGCCAGCAGTCCGGACAGCTATGGCTACACCTTC	CASSPDSYGYTF
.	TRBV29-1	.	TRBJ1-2	TGCAGCGCCCAGGGTTCCCATGGCTACACCTTC	CSAQGSHGYTF
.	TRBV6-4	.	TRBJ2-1	TGTGCCAGCAGTGGACAGGCGAGCTCCTACAATGAGCAGTTCTTC	CASSGQASSYNEQFF
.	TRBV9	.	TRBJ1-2	TGTGCCAGCAGCGACAATGTCCGGGGCTACACCTTC	CASSDNVRGYTF
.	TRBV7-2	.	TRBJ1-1	TGTGCCGTGTCACGGATAAACACTGAAGCTTTCTTT	CAVSRINTEAFF
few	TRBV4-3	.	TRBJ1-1	TGCGCCAGCAGCCAAGATCATGACAGGACGACTGAAGCTTTCTTT	CASSQDHDRTTEAFF
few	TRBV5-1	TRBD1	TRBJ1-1	TGCGCCAGCAGCTTGGCGACAGGGTGGAACACTGAAGCTTTCTTT	CASSLATGWNTEAFF
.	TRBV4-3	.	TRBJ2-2	TGCGCCAGCAGCCAACCTCCGGGAAAGAACACCGGGGAGCTGTTTTTT	CASSQPPGKNTGELFF
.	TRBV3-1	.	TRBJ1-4	TGTGCCAGCAGCCAACGGGGTCCGGAAAAACTGTTTTTT	CASSQRGPEKLFF
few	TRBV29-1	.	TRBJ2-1	TGCAGCGTTGAATTTGTGGAAGGTGGGACTCCCATCGATTCCTACAATGAGCAGTTCTTC	CSVEFVEGGTPIDSYNEQFF
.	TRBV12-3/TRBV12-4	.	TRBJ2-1	TGTGCCAGCAGTTCGAAGTTCAATGAGCAGTTCTTC	CASSSKFNEQFF
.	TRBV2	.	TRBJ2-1	TGTGCCATCAGGAATCGGGGTACTCACAATGAGCAGTTCTTC	CAIRNRGTHNEQFF
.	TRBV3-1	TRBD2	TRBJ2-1	TGTGCCAGCAGCCCGTCTGGTAGCGGGAGCAATGAGCAGTTCTTC	CASSPSGSGSNEQFF
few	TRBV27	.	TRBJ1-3	TGTGCCAGCAGCCCGACTGGCGGGTTCGGAAACACCATATATTTT	CASSPTGGFGNTIYF
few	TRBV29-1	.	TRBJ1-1	TGCAGCGTTGAATGGGCCGGGGAGAACACTGAAGCTTTCTTT	CSVEWAGENTEAFF
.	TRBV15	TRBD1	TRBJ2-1	TGTGCCACCAGCCCTTCCGGGACAGGGCTTAAGAATGAGCAGTTCTTC	CATSPSGTGLKNEQFF
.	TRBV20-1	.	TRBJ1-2	TGCAGTGCCCCTGAAACCGGGAAGTATGGCTACACCTTC	CSAPETGKYGYTF
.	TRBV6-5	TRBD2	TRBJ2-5	TGTGCCAGCAGTCCACTAGCGGGGGTGCAAGAGACCCAGTACTTC	CASSPLAGVQETQYF
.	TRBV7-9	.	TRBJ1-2	TGTGCCAGCAGCTTAGTCGGCATTAGCTATTGCACCTTC	CASSLVGISYCTF
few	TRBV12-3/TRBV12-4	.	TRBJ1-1	TGTGCCAGCAGTTTTTACACAGGGAGGGACACTGAAGCTTTCTTT	CASSFYTGRDTEAFF
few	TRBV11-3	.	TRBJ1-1	TGTGCCAGCAGTCAGGGGTGGACTGAAGCTTTCTTT	CASSQGWTEAFF
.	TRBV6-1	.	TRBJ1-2	TGTGCCAGCAGTGAAACCAGGGGCGGAAACTATGGCTACACCTTC	CASSETRGGNYGYTF
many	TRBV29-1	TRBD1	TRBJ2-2	TGCAGCGTGGGGACAGTCCCCGGGGAGCTGTTTTTT	CSVGTVPGELFF
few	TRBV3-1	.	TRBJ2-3	TGTGCCAGCAGCCAAGAGTTAAACACAGATACGCAGTATTTT	CASSQELNTDTQYF
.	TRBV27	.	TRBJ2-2	TGTGCCAGCAGTTTTATCGTCTCGCGCCGCTTTAACACCGGGGAGCTGTTTTTT	CASSFIVSRRFNTGELFF
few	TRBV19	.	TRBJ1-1	TGTGCCAGTAGTATTCAGCCGGGTGGGACTGAAGCTTTCTTT	CASSIQPGGTEAFF